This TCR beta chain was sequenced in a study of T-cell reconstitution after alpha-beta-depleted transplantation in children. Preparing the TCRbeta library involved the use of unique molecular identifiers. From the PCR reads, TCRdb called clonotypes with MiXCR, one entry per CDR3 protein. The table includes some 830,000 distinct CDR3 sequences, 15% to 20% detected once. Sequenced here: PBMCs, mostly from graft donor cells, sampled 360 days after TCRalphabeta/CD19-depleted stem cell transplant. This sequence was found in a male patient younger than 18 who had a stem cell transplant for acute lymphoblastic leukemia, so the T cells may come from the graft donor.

As DNA, the CDR3 is TGCGCCAGCAGCTCCGGGACTAGCGGGACTTTCGGGACAGATACGCAGTATTTT. This translates into CASSSGTSGTFGTDTQYF. The rearrangement joins TRBV5-1 to TRBJ2-3; 13 bases map to TRBD2. This CDR3 spans 18 amino acids. With V trimmed by 3 bases and J by 3 bases, 10 bases remained unmatched. CDR1 is SGHRS, CDR2 YFSETQ, per germline.